A selection of T cell receptor beta chains follows, all from one sample in a study of cytomegalovirus exposure and HLA in healthy donors. The method was immunoSEQ multiplex PCR; TCRdb's version includes in-frame clones alone and lacks a portion of them. The data show about 150,000 clones, 61% seen once. Input material: PBMCs. The receptors derive from a male donor in good health and CMV-seronegative. The CDR3 runs from the conserved cysteine through the conserved F or W. The D gene is left open where the match is weak. Expanded clones get a size class; other rows say once, few or many, or leave the size out.

>few|15|TRBD1|TRBV5-1|TRBJ2-1
TGCGCCAGCAGCTTGTGGGGTGACAGGGGGCATGAGCAGTTCTTC
CASSLWGDRGHEQFF
>medium-sized|14|TRBD2|TRBV18|TRBJ2-3
TGTGCCAGCTCACCGACTAGCTCCGCGGATACGCAGTATTTT
CASSPTSSADTQYF
>few|13|TRBD1|TRBV5-1|TRBJ1-4
TGCGCCAGCAGGGGACAGGGGGCTGAAAAACTGTTTTTT
CASRGQGAEKLFF
>NA|14|TRBD1|TRBV5-4|TRBJ1-6
TGTGCCAGCAGCAGGACAGGCGAGAATTCACCCCTCCACTTT
CASSRTGENSPLHF
>NA|14|NA|TRBV9|TRBJ2-5
TGTGCCAGCAGCGTAGGGGGGGTCCAAGAGACCCAGTACTTC
CASSVGGVQETQYF
>NA|15|NA|TRBV6-6|TRBJ2-7
TGTGCCAGCAGTGACAGTTTCGGGGGATCAGGCGAGCAGTACTTC
CASSDSFGGSGEQYF
>NA|14|NA|TRBV6-1|TRBJ1-4
TGTGCCAGCACAGATCTTGCAACTAATGAAAAACTGTTTTTT
CASTDLATNEKLFF
>NA|14|NA|TRBV4-1|TRBJ2-1
TGCGCCAGCACCCCAAGAGTCGCCAGGGGCCAGCAGTTCTTC
CASTPRVARGQQFF
>NA|15|NA|TRBV9|TRBJ2-5
TGTGCCAGCAACGTACAAGGAGCCTTGGGAGAGACCCAGTACTTC
CASNVQGALGETQYF
>NA|17|TRBD1|TRBV11-2|TRBJ1-1
TGTGCCAGCAGCTTAGTTGGCTCCGGGACAGTAAACACTGAAGCTTTCTTT
CASSLVGSGTVNTEAFF
>few|16|NA|TRBV28|TRBJ1-4
TGTGCCAGCAGTCTTTACGAGGGCAGGTATAATGAAAAACTGTTTTTT
CASSLYEGRYNEKLFF
>NA|18|NA|TRBV7-9|TRBJ1-1
TGTGCCAGCAGCTTAGCCAGGGTAGGCAGGCTATGGTCGGCTGAAGCTTTCTTT
CASSLARVGRLWSAEAFF
>NA|12|NA|TRBV6-6|TRBJ2-1
TGTGCCAGCAGCGAGGGTTTGAATGAGCAGTTCTTC
CASSEGLNEQFF
>NA|14|NA|TRBV6-1|TRBJ1-3
TGTGCCAGCAGCCCAACAGGGTACGGAAACACCATATATTTT
CASSPTGYGNTIYF
>NA|12|TRBD1|TRBV30|TRBJ1-5
TGTGCCTTGGGACAGAGCAATCAGCCCCAGCATTTT
CALGQSNQPQHF
>NA|15|NA|TRBV5-1|TRBJ1-1
TGCGCCAGCAGCTTGGTTCCAACTCGGGACACTGAAGCTTTCTTT
CASSLVPTRDTEAFF
>NA|15|TRBD1|TRBV9|TRBJ1-2
TGTGCCAGCAGCGCCGGGACAGGGTATGACTATGGCTACACCTTC
CASSAGTGYDYGYTF
>NA|15|TRBD1|TRBV30|TRBJ1-4
TGTGCCTGGAGTCTCACAGGGGGGCCTAATGAAAAACTGTTTTTT
CAWSLTGGPNEKLFF
>NA|15|NA|TRBV25-1|TRBJ2-3
TGTGCCAGCAGTGAATTCACCTTGGGGGGTGATACGCAGTATTTT
CASSEFTLGGDTQYF
>NA|15|NA|TRBV7-3|TRBJ2-3
TGTGCCAGCAGCTCCGGCGGGGTCAGCACAGATACGCAGTATTTT
CASSSGGVSTDTQYF
>NA|15|NA|TRBV15|TRBJ1-1
TGTGCCACCAGCAGACCTGTTATCGGGACATTTGAAGCTTTCTTT
CATSRPVIGTFEAFF
>NA|16|TRBD1|TRBV7-3|TRBJ1-2
TGTGCCAGCAGCTTAACCCCGACAGGGTGGCCTTATGGCTACACCTTC
CASSLTPTGWPYGYTF